This T cell receptor (beta chain) was sequenced for a study of T cells in Graves' hyperthyroidism and ophthalmopathy (dated by TCRdb to the late 2010s). For the wider study: Peripheral blood samples were taken at the time of initial diagnosis, prior to any treatment. Whether ophthalmopathy could be predicted prospectively was tested in an independent validation cohort made up of about 18 hyperthyroidism patients plus 17 patients who later progressed to ophthalmopathy. According to the paper, TCR Vbeta CDR3 sequencing was carried out on around 140 peripheral blood samples, which came from approximately 43 ophthalmopathy, 75 to 80 hyperthyroidism and approximately 17 progressor patients. The 95 to 100 discovery patients were randomly split 7:3 into training and test sets. To identify distinguishing TCR V-J signatures, a discovery cohort of 100 patients was used, comprising 43 with Graves' ophthalmopathy and 55 to 65 with stable Graves' hyperthyroidism. Thyroid tissue and blood T-cell repertoires from several Graves' hyperthyroidism patients were also compared in the study. After sampling, hyperthyroidism patients received methimazole starting at 30 mg daily, and ophthalmopathy patients received high-dose intravenous methylprednisolone.

The TCR beta CDR3 regions were amplified from the RNA transcripts. The first round of RT-PCR for the TCR CDR3 was performed with the HTBI primer set and the Qiagen OneStep RT-PCR kit. Libraries were constructed in a second round of multiplex PCR, after which size selection and purification were carried out. The libraries were sequenced on an Illumina HiSeq2000 using paired-end 100 bp reads. The study's processing was this. SOAPnuke was used to process the raw data, with reads discarded if the reads contained adapters or uncalled bases, had a mean Phred below 15, or lacked an exact constant-primer or identifier match. COPE v1.2.5 was used to merge the high-quality paired reads, and each unique nucleotide sequence was defined as a clonotype. MiTCR v1.1 was used to align the clonotypes against IMGT TRBV, TRBD and TRBJ reference segments. Only V-J combinations with frequency above 0.0001, covering 99% to 99.2% of repertoires, were analysed. A TCS score was defined as the ratio of F50 (clonal expansion) to E x V (chaos), with BLOSUM62-based TCRdist applied between CDR3 peptides within each V-J. Welch's t-statistics and random forest reduced roughly 500 V-J features to 10 to 15, which were used in a naive Bayes classifier (R e1071). TCRdb passed the public sequencing reads through fastp at Q25 and MiXCR, retaining productive beta sequences. Rows with one shared CDR3 protein collapse into an entry with the most common genes and DNA. These V and J calls originate from TCRdb's pipeline instead of the authors' own analysis. This sample lists 600,000 or so distinct CDR3 sequences; around 15% were detected once. Together, the top ten hold approximately 3.8% of the sample.

To note about this clonotype: Its specific antigen is unknown. No per-base quality is available; no much larger clone lies one base away.

A patient counted as having stable Graves' hyperthyroidism if no progression to ophthalmopathy occurred over 18 months of follow-up. Hyperthyroidism patients were newly diagnosed, had a disease duration of under 2 months, and were aged 18 to 65 years. Any patient with an uncontrolled infection, another autoimmune disease, pregnancy or lactation was excluded. Diagnoses were based on clinical symptoms, serum thyroxine and TRAb, thyroid ultrasound and orbital computed tomography. PBMCs were isolated from roughly 10 ml of fresh peripheral blood by Ficoll-Paque density gradient centrifugation. Trizol reagent was used to extract total RNA, and RNA quality was then checked on an Agilent 2100 Bioanalyzer. The study at large found these results: In validation, the model predicted progression to ophthalmopathy a median of around 6.5 months before onset, with 70% to 71% sensitivity and roughly 79% specificity. A model built on a 13 V-J signature distinguished ophthalmopathy from stable hyperthyroidism, reaching 87.88% sensitivity and around 82% specificity in cross-validation and 80%/75% in testing. Most expanded thyroid clonotypes (frequency above 0.001) were also detected in blood, suggesting blood repertoires may reflect thyroid immune responses. Sample size was not statistically predetermined, and investigators were not blinded to group allocation.

The germline V gene specifies SGHRS as CDR1 and YFSETQ as CDR2. The CDR3 has 16 amino acids, counting the end cysteine and phenylalanine. The DNA shown is the 48-base CDR3, in frame from base 1. V and J are trimmed by 4 bases and 4 bases, and the gene matches miss 11 bases of the junction. Sample: blood. This chain is built from TRBV5-1 and TRBJ2-5; TRBD1 fits 9 bases in the junction. The sequence derives from a woman in her 30s with Graves' hyperthyroidism. The bases read TGCGCCAGCAGCGTAATAACCGGGACAGGGAGAGAGACCCAGTACTTC. Its protein is CASSVITGTGRETQYF.